The rows below give T cell receptor beta chains drawn from one sample of a study of blood T cell repertoires in COVID-19. Profiled with immunoSEQ multiplex PCR; TCRdb holds only in-frame clones, not every one. The top ten clones hold roughly 4.4% of a sample with about 97,000 clones, about 85% of them seen once. The sequencing input was peripheral blood. The receptors were sampled from a man aged 60-69 years with acute or convalescent COVID-19. Each CDR3 is given with its conserved first and last residue. Fields, in order: V gene, J gene, clone size, D gene, CDR3 protein, CDR3 DNA. A D gene is named only where the DNA matches it firmly. Size is omitted from some rows. Given values are once, few, many or a class for expanded clones.

TRBV11-3,TRBJ2-7,-,TRBD2,CASSTRGATYEQYF,TGTGCCAGCAGCACGCGGGGGGCCACTTACGAGCAGTACTTC
TRBV6-6,TRBJ2-3,-,TRBD2,CASSTPSGGVTDTQYF,TGTGCCAGCAGTACACCTAGCGGGGGGGTGACAGATACGCAGTATTTT
TRBV5-5,TRBJ2-7,-,TRBD1,CASSPTGGGYEQYF,TGTGCCAGCAGCCCGACAGGGGGAGGCTACGAGCAGTACTTC
TRBV5-1,TRBJ2-2,-,TRBD1,CASSLQGATGELFF,TGCGCCAGCAGCTTGCAGGGGGCCACCGGGGAGCTGTTTTTT
TRBV2,TRBJ2-1,-,-,CASGRDKGEQFF,TGTGCCAGCGGCCGGGACAAAGGTGAGCAGTTCTTC
TRBV9,TRBJ1-6,-,-,CASSATGSLFDSPLHF,TGTGCCAGCAGCGCAACAGGGTCGCTCTTTGATTCACCCCTCCACTTT
TRBV4-2,TRBJ2-7,few,TRBD2,CASSQDISGSFYEQYF,TGTGCCAGCAGCCAAGATATAAGCGGGAGTTTCTACGAGCAGTACTTC
TRBV5-1,TRBJ1-1,-,-,CASSLEGVNTEAFF,TGCGCCAGCAGCTTGGAAGGGGTGAACACTGAAGCTTTCTTT
TRBV7-9,TRBJ2-7,-,TRBD1,CASSLHLQGDEQYF,TGTGCCAGCAGCTTACATCTACAGGGGGACGAGCAGTACTTC
TRBV12-3/TRBV12-4,TRBJ1-5,-,-,CASSTSPYQPQHF,TGTGCCAGCAGTACGAGTCCTTATCAGCCCCAGCATTTT
TRBV7-2,TRBJ2-1,-,-,CASSQRKPTYNEQFF,TGTGCCAGCAGTCAGCGGAAACCGACCTACAATGAGCAGTTCTTC
TRBV5-8,TRBJ1-4,-,-,CASSWAQGRANEKLFF,TGTGCCAGCAGCTGGGCACAGGGTAGGGCTAATGAAAAACTGTTTTTT
TRBV19,TRBJ1-5,-,-,CASSKRTGTRFNQPQHF,TGTGCCAGTAGTAAGAGAACAGGGACGAGGTTCAATCAGCCCCAGCATTTT
TRBV6-5,TRBJ2-1,-,TRBD2,CASGTSGLALEQFF,TGTGCCAGCGGGACGTCGGGACTAGCGCTAGAGCAGTTCTTC
TRBV19,TRBJ1-5,once,TRBD1,CASRPGQGMGNQPQHF,TGTGCCAGTAGGCCGGGACAGGGAATGGGCAATCAGCCCCAGCATTTT
TRBV11-2,TRBJ1-2,-,TRBD1,CASSLIGDRGYGYTF,TGTGCCAGCAGCCTAATCGGGGACAGGGGATATGGCTACACCTTC
TRBV24-1,TRBJ1-5,-,TRBD1,CATSATGTGGAVGNQPQHF,TGTGCCACCAGTGCTACCGGGACAGGGGGCGCGGTTGGCAATCAGCCCCAGCATTTT
TRBV27,TRBJ2-7,-,TRBD1,CASSSTGTVPYEQYF,TGTGCCAGCAGTTCTACCGGGACAGTCCCCTACGAGCAGTACTTC
TRBV11-2,TRBJ1-6,-,-,CASSAAGRPVGALHF,TGTGCCAGCAGCGCGGCGGGGAGACCAGTGGGAGCCCTCCACTTT
TRBV19,TRBJ1-2,-,-,CASRTVHAYGYTF,TGTGCCAGTAGGACAGTCCACGCCTATGGCTACACCTTC
TRBV7-6,TRBJ2-3,-,-,CASSRALHPTDTQYF,TGTGCCAGCAGCCGCGCCTTGCACCCCACAGATACGCAGTATTTT
TRBV27,TRBJ2-2,-,TRBD2,CASSQLAGVGTGELFF,TGTGCCAGCAGTCAACTAGCGGGAGTCGGCACCGGGGAGCTGTTTTTT
TRBV11-3,TRBJ2-1,medium-sized,TRBD2,CASSLPRDLAGGPYNEQFF,TGTGCCAGCAGCTTACCAAGAGACCTAGCGGGGGGGCCCTACAATGAGCAGTTCTTC
TRBV4-2,TRBJ2-2,-,TRBD2,CASSQDGLAGVYTGELFF,TGTGCCAGCAGCCAAGACGGACTAGCGGGAGTTTACACCGGGGAGCTGTTTTTT
TRBV6-5,TRBJ1-1,few,-,CASSLRQATNTEAFF,TGTGCCAGCAGTTTAAGACAGGCCACAAACACTGAAGCTTTCTTT
TRBV5-1,TRBJ1-1,few,TRBD1,CASSPWTGWTEAFF,TGCGCCAGCAGCCCGTGGACAGGGTGGACTGAAGCTTTCTTT
TRBV7-3,TRBJ2-7,-,TRBD2,CASSSGLAYNEQYF,TGTGCCAGCAGCTCCGGACTAGCGTACAACGAGCAGTACTTC
TRBV24-1,TRBJ2-7,-,TRBD1,CATSDSQGQTYEQYF,TGTGCCACCAGTGATAGCCAGGGACAGACCTACGAGCAGTACTTC
TRBV11-2,TRBJ2-7,-,-,CASSLERGISYEQYF,TGTGCCAGCAGCTTAGAACGCGGGATCTCCTACGAGCAGTACTTC
TRBV27,TRBJ1-1,-,-,CASSFSRDDWGNTEAFF,TGTGCCAGCAGTTTTTCGCGGGACGACTGGGGGAACACTGAAGCTTTCTTT
TRBV20-1,TRBJ2-6,-,TRBD2,CSARGLGLAGALGVNVLTF,TGCAGTGCTCGTGGACTGGGACTAGCGGGAGCCCTTGGGGTCAACGTCCTGACTTTC
TRBV2,TRBJ2-2,-,-,CASSETGNTGELFF,TGTGCCAGCAGCGAAACAGGGAACACCGGGGAGCTGTTTTTT
TRBV10-3,TRBJ2-3,-,-,CAIRLESTDTQYF,TGTGCCATCAGGTTAGAGAGCACAGATACGCAGTATTTT
TRBV18,TRBJ1-2,-,-,CASSETETYGYTF,TGTGCCAGCTCCGAGACGGAGACCTATGGCTACACCTTC
TRBV28,TRBJ2-1,-,-,CASKESGQTYNEQFF,TGTGCCAGCAAGGAGAGCGGGCAAACCTACAATGAGCAGTTCTTC
TRBV12-5,TRBJ2-3,once,-,CASGLAGGPRDTQYF,TGTGCTAGTGGTTTGGCTGGAGGGCCTAGGGATACGCAGTATTTT
TRBV6-6,TRBJ2-7,-,TRBD2,CASSYSGLPTYEQYF,TGTGCCAGCAGTTATTCGGGACTACCCACCTACGAGCAGTACTTC
TRBV30,TRBJ1-2,-,-,CAWSVGGGGYTF,TGTGCCTGGAGTGTTGGGGGGGGAGGCTACACCTTC
TRBV19,TRBJ2-5,-,-,CASRDLQGPQETQYF,TGTGCCAGTAGAGATTTACAGGGTCCTCAAGAGACCCAGTACTTC
TRBV5-6,TRBJ2-5,-,-,CASSLVGARETQYF,TGTGCCAGCAGCTTGGTGGGAGCGAGGGAGACCCAGTACTTC
TRBV18,TRBJ1-1,-,-,CASSPTDPSGEAFF,TGTGCCAGCTCACCAACGGACCCTAGCGGTGAAGCTTTCTTT